This T cell receptor (beta chain) was sequenced in a study of T-cell memory formation after mild COVID-19 (dated by TCRdb to the early 2020s). Describing the broader study: TCR sequence clusters from the two donors were largely donor specific. Two young, previously healthy adult volunteers, one female and one male, were included in the cohort. In a couple of donors, T-cell clones that expanded and contracted after mild COVID-19 were tracked by sequencing TCRalpha and TCRbeta repertoires over time.

Ficoll-Paque density gradient centrifugation was the method used to isolate PBMCs. Sequenced using an Illumina NovaSeq 6000. TCRalpha and TCRbeta cDNA libraries were constructed by 5'RACE with constant-segment primers, with sample barcodes and unique molecular identifiers being introduced. RNA was extracted from every sample with Trizol reagent. Library amplification was performed in two PCR steps, and a second sample barcode and Illumina TruSeq adapters were introduced in the second step. Sequencing of libraries was performed on an Illumina NovaSeq with 2 x 150 bp paired-end reads. Per the source publication's procedure: Demultiplexing of reads and collapsing into UMI-guided consensus sequences were performed with migec v1.2.7. With mixcr v2.1.11, UMI consensuses were aligned to TRA and TRB V and J templates and assembled into clonotypes. Expanded or contracted clonotypes were those called significant by both edgeR and NoisET, with noise models trained on biological replicates. edgeR calls used a false discovery rate-adjusted p below 0.01 and a log2 fold-change threshold of 1. As an exploratory analysis of dynamics, PCA with hierarchical clustering was applied to max-normalized trajectories of the 1000 most abundant clonotypes. Each responding clone was given a CD4 or CD8 phenotype based on the CD4+ and CD8+ repertoires, which had been sequenced separately. TCRdb handled the public reads itself, with Q25 trimming in fastp and clone calling in MiXCR, and kept productive beta chains. Every entry covers one CDR3 protein and lists the most common genes and DNA from its rows. Here the V and J calls rest on TCRdb's processing, not on the authors' analysis. The sample table lists about 180,000 distinct CDR3 sequences, approximately 17% of them with a count of one. Roughly 3.9% of the sample rests with the top ten.

CDR1 and CDR2 are read off the germline V gene as SGHTA and FQGNSA. Trimming leaves V shorter by 3 bases and J shorter by 8 bases, with the junction holding 8 bases beyond the gene matches. The CDR3 holds 15 amino acids from the cysteine to the phenylalanine. Only the CDR3 portion is preserved as DNA: 45 bases, with reading frame beginning at the first base. Concerning this clonotype: Its antigen is unknown. The record has no base qualities; no much larger clone is one base away.

Findings and caveats that apply to the study as a whole: SARS-CoV-2 specificity of the second-wave clones peaking on day 37 was not confirmed. Balanced CD4/CD8 phenotypes were observed for clones contracting from day 15 to 85, whereas a bias towards CD4+ was observed for a second wave of clones expanding from day 15 to 37. Some responding clones were found in pre-infection memory, which suggests that pre-existing cross-reactive memory T cells took part in the SARS-CoV-2 response. Contracting CD4+ clones turned up mainly in the CM and EM memory subsets, whereas EMRA was where CD8+ clones were enriched. Only a couple of mild cases were covered by the study, and larger cohorts that include severe cases with pre-infection samples were considered necessary.

The receptor's source is a man between 18 and 29 years old who had mild COVID-19 (a few samples of this study predate the infection). The sample titles of this study are shuffled in the database, so cell type and time point are left out; the donor was told from shared clones. The chain employs TRBV7-2 and TRBJ2-1; 9 central bases correspond to TRBD2. Sequencing was carried out using PBMCs or a T cell subset sorted from them (not recorded which). The DNA is as follows: TGTGCCAGCAGCTTCTCGACTAGCGGAGGAGATGAGCAGTTCTTC. The resulting protein is CASSFSTSGGDEQFF.